The T cell receptor beta chain under discussion was sequenced for a study of blood T cell repertoires in COVID-19. Background on the study: Sample material is recorded as cDNA or gDNA derived from T cells, B-cell-depleted T cells, or PBMCs.

This clone turned up a few times. The authors' processing: The assay estimated nucleated cells by amplifying reference gene primers. Using immunoSEQ multiplex PCR, the repertoire was profiled, and TCRdb retains in-frame clones only, with some absent. V, J and clone size are taken as reported in that table, and D and trimming were inferred from the DNA itself. The data show more than 150,000 clones, with roughly 76% seen just once and roughly 12% held by the top ten. Germline CDR1 LGHNA, CDR2 YNFKEQ. With 4 bases clipped from V and 0 bases from J, the junction kept 5 bases outside the gene matches. This CDR3 has 16 residues.

Sequencing used peripheral blood. The V gene is TRBV4-2, the J gene TRBJ2-2; 7 bases line up with TRBD1. The clonotype was recovered from an elderly woman with COVID-19, enrolled during active disease. The CDR3: CASSPSGQSNTGELFF. The DNA for the CDR3 is TGTGCCAGCAGCCCTTCGGGACAGTCGAACACCGGGGAGCTGTTTTTT.